These T cell receptor beta chains were read from a single sample in a study of human T cells and chemical hapten exposure. TCRdb re-called the RACE reads with MiXCR, one entry per CDR3 protein. The sample contains 65,000 to 90,000 distinct CDR3 sequences, about 15% of which appear only once. Specimen: whole blood, collected in connection with sensitization to the hapten diphenylcyclopropenone (DPC). The receptors derive from a woman aged 45-59 years with alopecia areata. Some clones in this sample may be carry-over from other donors' samples. Each CDR3 is given with its conserved first and last residue. The D gene is left open where the match is weak. Clone size is not always given. Where it is, it says once, few, many or a class for expanded clones.

J: TRBJ2-7
V: TRBV18
size: many
length: 13
D: .
CDR3: CASSPGEQAGQYF
DNA: TGTGCCAGCTCACCGGGGGAGCAGGCGGGGCAGTACTTC

J: TRBJ2-7
V: TRBV28
size: few
length: 12
D: .
CDR3: CASSSRELEQYF
DNA: TGTGCCAGCAGTTCACGGGAGCTCGAGCAGTACTTC

J: TRBJ2-3
V: TRBV6-6
size: few
length: 12
D: .
CDR3: CASRLGTDTQYF
DNA: TGTGCCAGCAGATTGGGCACAGATACGCAGTATTTT

J: TRBJ1-5
V: TRBV19
size: .
length: 17
D: .
CDR3: CASSGYRPPQVGQPQHF
DNA: TGTGCCAGTAGTGGATACCGGCCCCCTCAAGTTGGCCAGCCCCAGCATTTT

J: TRBJ1-1
V: TRBV20-1
size: .
length: 14
D: TRBD1
CDR3: CSARVQGVNTEAFF
DNA: TGCAGTGCTAGAGTCCAGGGGGTGAACACTGAAGCTTTCTTT

J: TRBJ2-3
V: TRBV11-2
size: few
length: 16
D: TRBD2
CDR3: CASSLASGGLWDTQYF
DNA: TGTGCCAGCAGCTTAGCGTCGGGAGGGCTGTGGGATACGCAGTATTTT

J: TRBJ2-3
V: TRBV7-6
size: .
length: 16
D: .
CDR3: CASSLEVGRNTDTQYF
DNA: TGTGCCAGCAGCTTAGAGGTGGGCAGGAACACAGATACGCAGTATTTT

J: TRBJ2-7
V: TRBV5-4
size: few
length: 14
D: TRBD2
CDR3: CASSPGLAGGPQYF
DNA: TGTGCCAGCAGCCCCGGACTAGCGGGAGGGCCGCAGTACTTC

J: TRBJ2-3
V: TRBV12-3/TRBV12-4
size: .
length: 17
D: TRBD2
CDR3: CASRGRLAEYKSDTQYF
DNA: TGTGCCAGCAGGGGACGACTAGCGGAGTATAAGTCAGATACGCAGTATTTT

J: TRBJ2-7
V: TRBV9
size: few
length: 14
D: TRBD1
CDR3: CASSPRTGGYEQYF
DNA: TGTGCCAGCAGCCCGAGGACAGGTGGATACGAGCAGTACTTC

J: TRBJ2-5
V: TRBV29-1
size: few
length: 13
D: .
CDR3: CSVVTGGPETQYF
DNA: TGCAGCGTTGTGACTGGGGGGCCAGAGACCCAGTACTTC

J: TRBJ1-1
V: TRBV20-1
size: many
length: 14
D: .
CDR3: CSARDGGANTEAFF
DNA: TGCAGTGCTAGAGACGGCGGGGCGAACACTGAAGCTTTCTTT

J: TRBJ2-5
V: TRBV5-1
size: .
length: 15
D: TRBD1
CDR3: CASSERTGGQETQYF
DNA: TGCGCCAGCAGCGAACGGACAGGAGGTCAAGAGACCCAGTACTTC

J: TRBJ2-7
V: TRBV7-9
size: few
length: 14
D: TRBD1
CDR3: CATPPGDRDHEQYF
DNA: TGTGCCACCCCCCCAGGGGACAGGGACCACGAGCAGTACTTC

J: TRBJ2-7
V: TRBV3-1
size: .
length: 16
D: .
CDR3: CASSQDPTPTSYEQYF
DNA: TGTGCCAGCAGCCAAGATCCTACACCAACCTCCTACGAGCAGTACTTC

J: TRBJ2-7
V: TRBV11-2
size: .
length: 14
D: .
CDR3: CASSLGPRGYEQYF
DNA: TGTGCCAGCAGCTTAGGTCCCAGGGGATACGAGCAGTACTTC

J: TRBJ2-1
V: TRBV25-1
size: few
length: 14
D: .
CDR3: CASSNTFDSPEQFF
DNA: TGTGCCAGCAGCAACACTTTTGACAGCCCCGAGCAGTTCTTC